At least ten counts were recorded for the clone carrying this TCR beta chain. TCR beta CDR3 regions were amplified from RNA. RT-PCR in the first round (using the HTBI primer set) targeted the TCR CDR3. One entry per CDR3 protein, called by TCRdb with MiXCR from the multiplex PCR reads. In the table there are a few hundred thousand distinct CDR3 sequences, 15% to 20% of which are singletons. The sample belongs to a study of T cells in Graves' hyperthyroidism and ophthalmopathy. The germline V gene encodes CDR1 GTSNPN and CDR2 SVGIG (reference sequence). CDR3 length: 11 amino acids. The V gene lost 7 bases and the J gene lost 5 bases, with 11 bases spanning the gap.

The TCR comes from a woman aged 45-60 years with Graves' hyperthyroidism. The V and J genes are TRBV30 and TRBJ1-1; D not certain. Sequences were obtained from blood. CDR3 nucleotides: TGTGCCTCCTACACGGAGACTGAAGCTTTCTTT. This translates into CASYTETEAFF.